This TCR beta chain was identified during a study of identical twins. A few counts support this clonotype. The antigen remains undetermined. Each CDR3 protein gets one entry after TCRdb re-called the 5' RACE reads with MiXCR. The data hold more than 1.5 million distinct CDR3 sequences, with about 32% observed a single time. General study results and limits: Carriage of fewer insertions was seen in abundant cord blood beta clonotypes, whereas memory repertoires showed none. Twins' excess sharing was less marked for out-of-frame beta sequences. The study found excess low generation probability among twin-shared out-of-frame alpha sequences. Models predicted too little out-of-frame TCR alpha sharing in monozygotic twins.

Material: cord blood. The source is a newborn girl in good health.

In DNA form, the CDR3 reads TGTGCCAGCAGGGAGGGGTACACTGAAGCTTTCTTT. It specifies CASREGYTEAFF. V is TRBV12-3 or TRBV12-4 and J is TRBJ1-1; D perhaps matches TRBD1 (5 bases). This CDR3 comprises 12 residues. The V end was cut by 6 bases, the J end by 3 bases, with 8 bases between.